This entry concerns a single TCR beta chain. Its antigen is still unknown. The sample comes from a study of cytomegalovirus exposure and HLA in healthy donors. Study conclusions and caveats: In vitro, a few CMV-associated chains proved specific for CMV antigens.

The V end was cut by 5 bases, the J end by 8 bases, with 13 bases between. CDR1 and CDR2 from the germline V gene are SGHVS and FQNEAQ. The CDR3 is made up of 13 amino acids. Method: immunoSEQ multiplex PCR; TCRdb's copy keeps in-frame clones and lacks some. The sample records about 160,000 clones, under 90% being singletons. The V call is TRBV7-8, the J call TRBJ2-1; TRBD2 might be the D (6 bases). The clonotype was recovered from a man aged 18 to 29 in good health and CMV-seropositive. The specimen was PBMCs. The CDR3 nucleotides are TGTGCCAGCAGCAAAAGTCCGGGGGATGAGCAGTTCTTC. Protein product: CASSKSPGDEQFF.